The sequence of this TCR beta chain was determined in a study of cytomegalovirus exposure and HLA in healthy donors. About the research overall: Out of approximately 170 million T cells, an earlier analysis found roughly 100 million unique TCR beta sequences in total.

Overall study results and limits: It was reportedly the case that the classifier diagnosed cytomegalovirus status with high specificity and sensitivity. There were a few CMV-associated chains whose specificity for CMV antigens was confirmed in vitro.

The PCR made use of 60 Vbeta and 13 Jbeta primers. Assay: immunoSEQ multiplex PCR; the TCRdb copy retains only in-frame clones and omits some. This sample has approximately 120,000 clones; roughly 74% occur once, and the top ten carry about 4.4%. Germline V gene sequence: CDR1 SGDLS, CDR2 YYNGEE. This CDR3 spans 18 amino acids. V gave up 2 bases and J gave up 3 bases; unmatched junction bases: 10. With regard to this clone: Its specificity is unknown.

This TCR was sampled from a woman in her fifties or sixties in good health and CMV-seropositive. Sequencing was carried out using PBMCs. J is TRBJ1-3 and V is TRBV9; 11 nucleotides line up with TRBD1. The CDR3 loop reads CASSVSPGTGGGGNTIYF. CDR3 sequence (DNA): TGTGCCAGCAGCGTGAGTCCCGGGACAGGGGGAGGTGGAAACACCATATATTTT.